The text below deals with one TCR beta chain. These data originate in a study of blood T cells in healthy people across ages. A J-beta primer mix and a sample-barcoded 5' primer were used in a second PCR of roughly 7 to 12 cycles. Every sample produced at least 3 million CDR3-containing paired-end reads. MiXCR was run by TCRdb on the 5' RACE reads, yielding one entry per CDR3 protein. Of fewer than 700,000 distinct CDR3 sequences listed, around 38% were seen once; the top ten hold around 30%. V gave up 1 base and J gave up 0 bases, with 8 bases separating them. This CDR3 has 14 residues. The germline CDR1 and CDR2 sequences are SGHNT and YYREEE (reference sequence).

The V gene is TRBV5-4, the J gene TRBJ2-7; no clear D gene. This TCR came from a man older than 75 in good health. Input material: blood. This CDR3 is CASSLNKNSYEQYF. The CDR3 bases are TGTGCCAGCAGCTTGAACAAGAACTCCTACGAGCAGTACTTC.